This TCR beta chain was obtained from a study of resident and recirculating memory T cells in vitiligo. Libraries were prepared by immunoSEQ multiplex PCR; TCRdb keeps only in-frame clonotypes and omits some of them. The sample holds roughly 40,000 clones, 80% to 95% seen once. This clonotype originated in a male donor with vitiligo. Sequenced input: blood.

CDR3 nucleotide sequence: TGTGCCAGCAGCACTAGCCGAAAGGGACTAGCGGTTAGCACAGATACGCAGTATTTT. This codes for CASSTSRKGLAVSTDTQYF. This chain connects TRBV11-2 to TRBJ2-3; the match to TRBD2 covers 11 bases. Trimming removed 5 bases from V and 0 bases from J; junction bases left unmatched: 13. The germline gives CDR1 SGHAT, CDR2 FQNNGV. This CDR3 is built from 19 residues.